This T cell receptor beta chain was obtained from a study of T cell responses to AZD1222 COVID-19 vaccine. As for the study in general: Pooling of second doses given at about 4 or about 12 weeks was done.

Overall study findings and caveats: Mostly white British, mostly female donors; authors suggested clonal diversity may be underestimated. Just a handful of people given AZD1222 tested seropositive at baseline.

Measured with immunoSEQ multiplex PCR; TCRdb has only the in-frame clones, and not every one. This sample carries about 150,000 clones, 88% of them seen once, and the ten largest clones take approximately 3.1%. CDR1 MDHEN and CDR2 SYDVKM come from the germline V gene. The CDR3 is 12 residues long. The V end lost 4 bases, the J end lost 0 bases, and 1 base lay between the germline ends. This clone came up once. Its antigen is currently unknown. The specimen comprised peripheral blood, sampled on day 0 of AZD1222 vaccination. This TCR derives from an adult in good health. The chain has TRBV28 and TRBJ1-5; D remains ambiguous. The CDR3 here is CASSYSNQPQHF. The CDR3 coding sequence is TGTGCCAGCAGTTATAGCAATCAGCCCCAGCATTTT.